This TCR beta chain was identified during a study of identical twins. Broader study findings: The study found that models underestimated out-of-frame TCR alpha sharing in monozygotic twins. Analyses of zero insertions could, in part, be confounded by invariant MAIT and iNKT cells.

The germline gives CDR1 SGHRS, CDR2 YFSETQ. V gave up 4 bases and J gave up 4 bases, with 13 bases separating them. This CDR3 spans 14 amino acids. A universal primer site was incorporated via template switching, and the cDNA contained unique molecular identifiers. TCRdb analysed the 5' RACE reads with MiXCR anew, one entry per CDR3 protein. The sample carries 450,000 to 650,000 distinct CDR3 sequences, 9.6% recorded once. This clonotype was seen more than once but under ten times. No antigen is known for it. The donor group consisted entirely of healthy Caucasians. The same data also went into a second study, on yellow fever vaccine responses in identical twins.

V and J are TRBV5-1 and TRBJ2-3; D remains unclear. Sequenced: PBMCs. This clonotype was sampled from a woman under 30 in good health. In DNA, the CDR3 is TGCGCCAGCAGCCATAACGTACGTTCAGATACGCAGTATTTT. This encodes CASSHNVRSDTQYF.